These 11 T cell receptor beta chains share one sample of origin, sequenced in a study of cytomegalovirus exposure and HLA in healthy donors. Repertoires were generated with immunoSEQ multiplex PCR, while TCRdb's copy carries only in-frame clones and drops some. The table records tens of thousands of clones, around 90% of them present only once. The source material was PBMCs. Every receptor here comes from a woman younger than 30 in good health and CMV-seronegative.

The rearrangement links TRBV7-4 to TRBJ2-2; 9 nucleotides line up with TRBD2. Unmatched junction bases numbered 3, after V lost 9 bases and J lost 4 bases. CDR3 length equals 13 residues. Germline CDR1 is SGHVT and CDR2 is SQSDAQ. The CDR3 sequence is CASVLAGTGELFF. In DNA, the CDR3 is TGTGCCAGTGTACTAGCGGGCACCGGGGAGCTGTTTTTT.

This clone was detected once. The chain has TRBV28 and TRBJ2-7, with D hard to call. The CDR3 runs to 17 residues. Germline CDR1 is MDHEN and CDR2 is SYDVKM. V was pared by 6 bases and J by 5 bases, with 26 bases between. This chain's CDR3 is CASRLEQSGSQVNEQYF. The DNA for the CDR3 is TGTGCCAGCAGGCTTGAACAAAGTGGCAGTCAAGTCAACGAGCAGTACTTC.

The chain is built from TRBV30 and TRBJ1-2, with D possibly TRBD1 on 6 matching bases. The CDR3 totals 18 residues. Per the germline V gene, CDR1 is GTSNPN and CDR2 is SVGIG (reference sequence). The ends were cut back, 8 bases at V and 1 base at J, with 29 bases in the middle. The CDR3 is CAQDSLLFGNPFNYGYTF. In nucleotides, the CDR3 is TGTGCCCAGGACAGTCTTCTCTTTGGTAACCCTTTTAACTATGGCTACACCTTC.

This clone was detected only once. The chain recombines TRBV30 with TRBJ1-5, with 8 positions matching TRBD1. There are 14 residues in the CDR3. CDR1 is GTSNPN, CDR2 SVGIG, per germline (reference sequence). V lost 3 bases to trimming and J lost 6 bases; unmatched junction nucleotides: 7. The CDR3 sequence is CAWRAGGSSQPQHF. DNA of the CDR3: TGTGCCTGGAGGGCAGGGGGCTCTAGTCAGCCCCAGCATTTT.

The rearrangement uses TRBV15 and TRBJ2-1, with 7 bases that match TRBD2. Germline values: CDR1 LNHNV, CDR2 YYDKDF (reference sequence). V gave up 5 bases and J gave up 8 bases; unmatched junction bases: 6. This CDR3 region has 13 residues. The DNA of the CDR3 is TGTGCCACCAGCTGGGTGGGGAGGGATGAGCAGTTCTTC. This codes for CATSWVGRDEQFF.

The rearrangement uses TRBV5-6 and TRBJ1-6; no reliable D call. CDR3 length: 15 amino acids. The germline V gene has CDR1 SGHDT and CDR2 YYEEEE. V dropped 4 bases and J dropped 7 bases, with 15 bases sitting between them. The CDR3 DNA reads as TGTGCCAGCAGCAAACAAGATACCTCAAATTCACCCCTCCACTTT. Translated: CASSKQDTSNSPLHF.

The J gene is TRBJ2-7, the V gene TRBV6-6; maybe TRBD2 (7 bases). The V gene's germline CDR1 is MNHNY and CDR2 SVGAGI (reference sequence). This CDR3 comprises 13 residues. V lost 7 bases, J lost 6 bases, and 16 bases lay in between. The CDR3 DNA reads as TGTGCCAGCACCATAAAGGGGGGGGGCGAGCAGTACTTC. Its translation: CASTIKGGGEQYF.

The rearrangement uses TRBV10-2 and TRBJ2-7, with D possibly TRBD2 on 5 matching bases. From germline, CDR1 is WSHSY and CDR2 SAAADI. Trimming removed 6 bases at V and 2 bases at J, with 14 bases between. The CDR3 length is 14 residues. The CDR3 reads CASRDTSSPYEQYF. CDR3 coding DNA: TGCGCCAGCAGAGATACTAGTTCCCCCTACGAGCAGTACTTC.

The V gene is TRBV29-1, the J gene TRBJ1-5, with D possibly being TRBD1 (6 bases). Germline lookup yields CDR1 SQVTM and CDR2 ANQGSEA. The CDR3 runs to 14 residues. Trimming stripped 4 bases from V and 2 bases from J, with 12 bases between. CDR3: CSVAGASGNQPQHF. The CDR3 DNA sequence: TGCAGCGTTGCAGGGGCATCGGGCAATCAGCCCCAGCATTTT.

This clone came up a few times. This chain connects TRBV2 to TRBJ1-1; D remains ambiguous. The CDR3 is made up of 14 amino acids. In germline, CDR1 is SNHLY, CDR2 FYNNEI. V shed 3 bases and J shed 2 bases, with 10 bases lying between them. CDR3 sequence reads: CASSDPQTNTEAFF. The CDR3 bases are TGTGCCAGCAGTGATCCGCAGACTAACACTGAAGCTTTCTTT. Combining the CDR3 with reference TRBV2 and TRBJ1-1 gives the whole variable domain EPEVTQTPSHQVTQMGQEVILRCVPISNHLYFYWYRQILGQKVEFLVSFYNNEISEKSEIFDDQFSVERPDGSNFTLKIRSTKLEDSAMYFCASSDPQTNTEAFFGQGTRLTVV.

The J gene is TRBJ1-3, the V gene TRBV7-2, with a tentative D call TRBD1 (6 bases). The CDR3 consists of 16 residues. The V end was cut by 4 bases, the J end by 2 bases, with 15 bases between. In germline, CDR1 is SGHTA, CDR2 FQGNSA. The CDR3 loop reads CASSSRTDSPGNTIYF. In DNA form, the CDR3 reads TGTGCCAGCAGCTCCCGGACAGACTCCCCTGGAAACACCATATATTTT.